The rows below give T cell receptor beta chains drawn from one sample of a study of cytomegalovirus exposure and HLA in healthy donors. The data were produced by immunoSEQ multiplex PCR, yet TCRdb's version contains in-frame clones alone and is incomplete. The sample contains a few hundred thousand clones, around 90% of which appear only once. The sample consisted of PBMCs. These receptor sequences come from a man aged 25-45 years in good health and CMV-seronegative. Both conserved end residues are part of each CDR3. The order of the fields is V gene, clone size, D gene, J gene, CDR3 protein, CDR3 DNA. A D gene is named only where the DNA matches it firmly. Expanded clones are given a class, and other clones once, few, many or no size at all.

>TRBV5-4|-|TRBD1|TRBJ2-7
CASSLEGGWGEQYF
TGTGCCAGCAGCTTGGAAGGGGGCTGGGGCGAGCAGTACTTC
>TRBV19|-|-|TRBJ1-2
CASSAVVGYTF
TGTGCCAGTAGCGCGGTAGTCGGCTACACCTTC
>TRBV11-2|-|TRBD1|TRBJ2-2
CASSLWVQGAGGELFF
TGTGCCAGCAGCTTATGGGTCCAGGGGGCAGGCGGGGAGCTGTTTTTT
>TRBV11-2|-|-|TRBJ2-7
CASSREGSYEQYF
TGTGCCAGCAGCCGAGAGGGATCTTACGAGCAGTACTTC
>TRBV6-5|-|TRBD2|TRBJ2-3
CASSFPTSGGTDTQYF
TGTGCCAGCAGTTTCCCGACTAGCGGGGGGACAGATACGCAGTATTTT
>TRBV19|-|TRBD1|TRBJ1-1
CASSNRGQGLPEAFF
TGTGCCAGTAGTAATAGGGGACAGGGGTTGCCTGAAGCTTTCTTT
>TRBV19|-|TRBD2|TRBJ2-7
CASSSRGTSGSYEQYF
TGTGCCAGTAGCTCAAGGGGGACTAGCGGCTCCTACGAGCAGTACTTC
>TRBV11-2|once|-|TRBJ1-2
CASSLQAPYGYTF
TGTGCCAGCAGCTTACAGGCCCCCTATGGCTACACCTTC
>TRBV19|-|TRBD1|TRBJ2-5
CASSRGQGWGETQYF
TGTGCCAGTAGTCGGGGACAGGGATGGGGTGAGACCCAGTACTTC
>TRBV5-1|-|-|TRBJ2-3
CASQSQWTASTDTQYF
TGCGCCAGCCAAAGCCAATGGACAGCTAGCACAGATACGCAGTATTTT
>TRBV7-2|-|TRBD1|TRBJ2-5
CASSLAKVSVNPGGETQYF
TGTGCCAGCAGCTTAGCGAAAGTTAGCGTCAACCCAGGGGGAGAGACCCAGTACTTC
>TRBV19|-|TRBD2|TRBJ2-4
CASSKASGGSTKNIQYF
TGTGCCAGTAGTAAGGCTAGCGGGGGTTCGACCAAAAACATTCAGTACTTC
>TRBV11-2|-|TRBD2|TRBJ2-7
CASSGRLAGGLVYEQYF
TGTGCCAGCAGCGGGAGACTAGCGGGGGGGTTAGTCTACGAGCAGTACTTC
>TRBV7-2|-|TRBD1|TRBJ1-1
CASNGQGLRGGEAFF
TGTGCCAGCAACGGACAGGGATTAAGAGGGGGTGAAGCTTTCTTT
>TRBV29-1|few|-|TRBJ1-2
CSVETQLYGYTF
TGCAGCGTTGAAACACAGCTCTATGGCTACACCTTC
>TRBV27|-|TRBD2|TRBJ2-3
CASSKLAGGTTDTQYF
TGTGCCAGCAGTAAGCTAGCGGGGGGAACCACAGATACGCAGTATTTT
>TRBV4-3|-|-|TRBJ2-1
CASSQTTSSYNEQFF
TGCGCCAGCAGCCAAACAACTAGCTCCTACAATGAGCAGTTCTTC
>TRBV30|few|TRBD1|TRBJ1-2
CAWSTYFGQGIGYGYTF
TGTGCCTGGAGTACGTATTTTGGACAGGGAATTGGTTATGGCTACACCTTC
>TRBV7-9|-|-|TRBJ2-7
CASSFLYNEQYF
TGTGCCAGCAGCTTCTTGTACAACGAGCAGTACTTC
>TRBV6-1|-|TRBD1|TRBJ1-1
CASTSQTGLNTEAFF
TGTGCCAGCACCAGTCAGACAGGGTTGAACACTGAAGCTTTCTTT
>TRBV5-1|-|TRBD2|TRBJ2-5
CASSGGLAGVETQYF
TGCGCCAGCAGCGGGGGACTAGCGGGGGTGGAGACCCAGTACTTC
>TRBV6-5|-|-|TRBJ1-5
CASSYSSVGSQPQHF
TGTGCCAGCAGTTACTCGTCAGTAGGGAGTCAGCCCCAGCATTTT
>TRBV6-1|once|-|TRBJ2-5
CASSSTRGTQYF
TGTGCCAGCAGTTCGACGCGCGGGACCCAGTACTTC
>TRBV18|-|-|TRBJ1-2
CASSPPSTYGYTF
TGTGCCAGCTCACCACCGTCGACATATGGCTACACCTTC
>TRBV5-1|-|-|TRBJ1-3
CASSSSGAGNTIYF
TGCGCCAGCAGCTCAAGCGGGGCGGGAAACACCATATATTTT
>TRBV10-2|few|TRBD1|TRBJ1-2
CASSWDSSSPNYGYTF
TGCGCCAGCAGTTGGGACAGCTCGTCCCCAAACTATGGCTACACCTTC
>TRBV5-1|-|TRBD1|TRBJ2-3
CASKTGGNTDTQYF
TGCGCCAGCAAGACAGGGGGGAACACAGATACGCAGTATTTT
>TRBV5-4|-|TRBD1|TRBJ2-7
CASGTAYEQYF
TGTGCCAGCGGGACAGCCTACGAGCAGTACTTC
>TRBV4-1|-|TRBD2|TRBJ2-2
CASSRTGTSQQGNTGELFF
TGCGCCAGCAGCCGAACCGGGACTAGCCAACAAGGGAACACCGGGGAGCTGTTTTTT
>TRBV19|-|TRBD1|TRBJ2-1
CASRGRDRGFNEQFF
TGTGCCAGTAGAGGCCGGGACAGGGGGTTTAATGAGCAGTTCTTC
>TRBV19|-|-|TRBJ1-2
CASSTLTGYYGYTF
TGTGCCAGTAGTACCCTGACGGGTTACTATGGCTACACCTTC
>TRBV5-4|once|TRBD1|TRBJ2-5
CASSRTGENQETQYF
TGTGCCAGCAGCAGAACAGGGGAAAATCAAGAGACCCAGTACTTC
>TRBV7-6|few|TRBD1|TRBJ1-6
CASSSRQGQFDSPLHF
TGTGCCAGCAGCTCCAGACAGGGTCAATTCGATTCACCCCTCCACTTT
>TRBV6-1|-|-|TRBJ2-6
CASSELSGNYAGANVLTF
TGTGCCAGCAGTGAATTGTCAGGGAACTACGCTGGGGCCAACGTCCTGACTTTC
>TRBV7-9|few|-|TRBJ1-5
CASSLGDSSNQPQHF
TGTGCCAGCAGCTTAGGCGACAGTTCCAATCAGCCCCAGCATTTT
>TRBV11-2|-|TRBD1|TRBJ2-3
CASSFSGTGGRDTQYF
TGTGCCAGCAGCTTCTCCGGGACAGGGGGAAGAGATACGCAGTATTTT
>TRBV5-1|-|TRBD2|TRBJ2-3
CASSKTSGGVETDTQYF
TGCGCCAGCAGCAAGACTAGCGGGGGGGTAGAGACAGATACGCAGTATTTT
>TRBV18|-|TRBD1|TRBJ2-7
CASSPDRGNYEQYF
TGTGCCAGCTCACCGGACAGGGGAAACTACGAGCAGTACTTC
>TRBV7-2|-|-|TRBJ1-3
CASSPLAGGRGNTIYF
TGTGCCAGCAGCCCACTTGCTGGGGGCCGGGGAAACACCATATATTTT
>TRBV4-2|-|TRBD1|TRBJ2-2
CASSQGQGARGELFF
TGTGCCAGCAGCCAGGGACAGGGGGCTCGCGGGGAGCTGTTTTTT
>TRBV19|-|-|TRBJ1-3
CASSIVSMEDTIYF
TGTGCCAGTAGTATCGTGAGTATGGAGGACACCATATATTTT
>TRBV5-1|-|-|TRBJ2-3
CASSLGSTRGIADTQYF
TGCGCCAGCAGCTTGGGGAGTACCAGGGGAATCGCAGATACGCAGTATTTT
>TRBV30|-|-|TRBJ1-4
CAWSTWAGGEKLFF
TGTGCCTGGAGTACCTGGGCGGGGGGTGAAAAACTGTTTTTT
>TRBV2|-|-|TRBJ2-1
CASTRTVSSYNEQFF
TGTGCCAGCACTAGGACAGTTAGCTCCTACAATGAGCAGTTCTTC
>TRBV6-5|-|TRBD1|TRBJ1-5
CASTDDRGDQPQHF
TGTGCCAGCACTGACGACAGGGGAGATCAGCCCCAGCATTTT
>TRBV27|-|TRBD2|TRBJ2-1
CASSLGAGGDNEQFF
TGTGCCAGCAGTTTAGGCGCGGGGGGTGACAATGAGCAGTTCTTC
>TRBV2|-|TRBD1|TRBJ2-1
CASSEYDRANEQFF
TGTGCCAGCAGTGAGTATGACAGGGCGAATGAGCAGTTCTTC
>TRBV14|-|-|TRBJ2-2
CASSQTYTGELFF
TGTGCCAGCAGCCAAACTTACACCGGGGAGCTGTTTTTT
>TRBV4-3|-|-|TRBJ1-5
CASSQDRGNNQPQHF
TGCGCCAGCAGCCAAGATCGGGGGAACAATCAGCCCCAGCATTTT
>TRBV9|-|-|TRBJ1-1
CASSAEGYTEAFF
TGTGCCAGCAGCGCGGAGGGATACACTGAAGCTTTCTTT
>TRBV6-7|-|-|TRBJ1-1
CASSCNGSTEAFF
TGTGCCAGCAGTTGTAACGGGAGCACTGAAGCTTTCTTT
>TRBV7-6|-|TRBD1|TRBJ2-7
CASTQGAVYEQYF
TGTGCCAGCACCCAGGGGGCAGTCTACGAGCAGTACTTC
>TRBV19|-|-|TRBJ2-6
CASSIRVSGANVLTF
TGTGCCAGTAGTATTCGGGTCTCTGGGGCCAACGTCCTGACTTTC
>TRBV18|-|TRBD2|TRBJ2-1
CASSPGTSAEQFF
TGTGCCAGCTCACCAGGGACTAGCGCCGAGCAGTTCTTC
>TRBV28|-|TRBD2|TRBJ2-2
CASSLWGGNTGELFF
TGTGCCAGCAGTTTGTGGGGGGGAAACACCGGGGAGCTGTTTTTT
>TRBV7-9|-|-|TRBJ2-1
CASSLASGNEQFF
TGTGCCAGCAGCTTAGCATCAGGCAATGAGCAGTTCTTC